This T cell receptor (beta chain) is drawn from a study of shared clonotypes between healthy human individuals. About the study: Three CD4 naive, three CD4 memory, two CD8 naive and one CD8 memory plate were used per donor. Study-wide results and caveats: Naive CD4 clonotypes were shared across a few donors at 4.5% to 6.5%. Having only a few donors restricted how much genetic and exposure-history diversity was captured.

Worth noting for this clone: Its antigen is unidentified.

Germline V gives CDR1 SGDLS, CDR2 YYNGEE. Trimming pared 7 bases from V and 9 bases from J, leaving 5 bases between. The CDR3 extends over 9 amino acids. Each subset's genomic DNA was shared equally among a number of immunoSEQ plates. This table comes from immunoSEQ multiplex PCR, and its TCRdb copy is limited to in-frame clones, with some not included. In the table there are 950,000 to 1,100,000 clones, more than 65% of which are singletons. The V gene is TRBV9, the J gene TRBJ2-1, with D unclear. Sequencing used memory CD4+ T cells sorted from blood. The subset here: CD45RA-negative fraction. The receptor comes from a man younger than 30 in good health. The CDR3 is CASGSEQFF. The CDR3 nucleotides are TGTGCCAGCGGCAGTGAGCAGTTCTTC.